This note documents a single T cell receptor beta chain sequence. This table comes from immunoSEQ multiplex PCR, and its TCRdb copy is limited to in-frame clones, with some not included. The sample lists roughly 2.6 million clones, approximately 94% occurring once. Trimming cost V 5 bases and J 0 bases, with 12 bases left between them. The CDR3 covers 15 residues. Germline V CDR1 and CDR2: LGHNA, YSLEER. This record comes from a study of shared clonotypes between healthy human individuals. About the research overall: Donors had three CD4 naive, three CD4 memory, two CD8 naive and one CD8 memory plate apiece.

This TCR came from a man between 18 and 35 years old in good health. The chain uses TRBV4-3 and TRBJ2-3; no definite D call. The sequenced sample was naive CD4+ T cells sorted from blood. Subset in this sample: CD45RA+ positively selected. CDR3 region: CASSVSEISTDTQYF. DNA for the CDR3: TGCGCCAGCAGCGTAAGCGAAATTAGCACAGATACGCAGTATTTT.